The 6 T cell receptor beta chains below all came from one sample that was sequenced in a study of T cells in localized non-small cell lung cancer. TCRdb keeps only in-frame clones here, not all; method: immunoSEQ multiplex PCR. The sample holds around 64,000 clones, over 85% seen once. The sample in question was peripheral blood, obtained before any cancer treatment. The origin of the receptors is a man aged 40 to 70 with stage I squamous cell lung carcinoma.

The CDR3 DNA reads TGTGCCAGCAGTTGGACAGGGGGGAATTCACCCCTCCACTTT. It is translated as CASSWTGGNSPLHF. The chain combines TRBV6-6 with TRBJ1-6; 10 nucleotides line up with TRBD1. CDR3 length: 14 residues. Germline CDR1 is MNHNY and CDR2 is SVGAGI (reference sequence). V dropped 4 bases and J dropped 7; count of bases not matched to a gene: 1.

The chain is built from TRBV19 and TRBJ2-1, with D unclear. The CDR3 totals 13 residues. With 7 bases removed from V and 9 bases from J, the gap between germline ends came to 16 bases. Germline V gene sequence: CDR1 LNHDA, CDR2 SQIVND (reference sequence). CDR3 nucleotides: TGTGCCAGTACCCTCGATAGGGATACTGAGCAGTTCTTC. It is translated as CASTLDRDTEQFF.

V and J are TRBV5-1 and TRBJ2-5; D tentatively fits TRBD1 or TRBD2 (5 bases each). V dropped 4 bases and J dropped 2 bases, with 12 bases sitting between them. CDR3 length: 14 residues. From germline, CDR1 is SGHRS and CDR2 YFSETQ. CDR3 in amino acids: CASSQGTVQETQYF. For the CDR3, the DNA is TGCGCCAGCAGCCAAGGGACGGTACAAGAGACCCAGTACTTC.

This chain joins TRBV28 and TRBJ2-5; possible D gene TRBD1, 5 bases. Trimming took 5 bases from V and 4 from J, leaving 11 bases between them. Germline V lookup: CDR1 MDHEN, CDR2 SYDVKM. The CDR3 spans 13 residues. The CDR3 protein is CASSPQRGETQYF. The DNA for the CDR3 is TGTGCCAGCAGTCCTCAAAGGGGAGAGACCCAGTACTTC. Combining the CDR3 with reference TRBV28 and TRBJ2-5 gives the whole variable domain DVKVTQSSRYLVKRTGEKVFLECVQDMDHENMFWYRQDPGLGLRLIYFSYDVKMKEKGDIPEGYSVSREKKERFSLILESASTNQTSMYLCASSPQRGETQYFGPGTRLLVL.

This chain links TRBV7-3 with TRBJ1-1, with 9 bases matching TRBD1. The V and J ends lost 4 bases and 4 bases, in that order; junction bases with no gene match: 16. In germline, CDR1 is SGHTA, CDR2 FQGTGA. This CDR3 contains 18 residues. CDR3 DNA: TGTGCCAGCAGCTCAAATCAGGTGGGGACAGGGATCGGCACTGAAGCTTTCTTT. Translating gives CASSSNQVGTGIGTEAFF.

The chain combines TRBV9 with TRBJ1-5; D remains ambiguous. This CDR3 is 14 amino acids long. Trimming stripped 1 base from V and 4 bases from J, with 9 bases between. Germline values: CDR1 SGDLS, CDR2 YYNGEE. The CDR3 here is CASSVSEENQPQHF. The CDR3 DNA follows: TGTGCCAGCAGCGTAAGCGAGGAGAATCAGCCCCAGCATTTT.